One T cell receptor beta chain is described in this entry. Germline V CDR1 and CDR2: SGHRS, YFSETQ. This CDR3 has 14 residues. Trimming cost V 2 bases and J 7 bases; bases outside gene matches: 7. The data were obtained in a study of cytomegalovirus exposure and HLA in healthy donors. Amplification used 60 Vbeta primers and 13 Jbeta primers. Profiling relied on immunoSEQ multiplex PCR, and the TCRdb table lists in-frame clones only, not all of them. This table holds 110,000 or so clones, 77% found once. The V call is TRBV5-1, the J call TRBJ1-2; 8 bases fit TRBD1. Sample: PBMCs. This receptor was obtained from a man in his fifties or sixties in good health and CMV-seropositive. The DNA for the CDR3 is TGCGCCAGCAGCTTCACGACAGGGGTTCGTGGCTACACCTTC. It is translated as CASSFTTGVRGYTF.